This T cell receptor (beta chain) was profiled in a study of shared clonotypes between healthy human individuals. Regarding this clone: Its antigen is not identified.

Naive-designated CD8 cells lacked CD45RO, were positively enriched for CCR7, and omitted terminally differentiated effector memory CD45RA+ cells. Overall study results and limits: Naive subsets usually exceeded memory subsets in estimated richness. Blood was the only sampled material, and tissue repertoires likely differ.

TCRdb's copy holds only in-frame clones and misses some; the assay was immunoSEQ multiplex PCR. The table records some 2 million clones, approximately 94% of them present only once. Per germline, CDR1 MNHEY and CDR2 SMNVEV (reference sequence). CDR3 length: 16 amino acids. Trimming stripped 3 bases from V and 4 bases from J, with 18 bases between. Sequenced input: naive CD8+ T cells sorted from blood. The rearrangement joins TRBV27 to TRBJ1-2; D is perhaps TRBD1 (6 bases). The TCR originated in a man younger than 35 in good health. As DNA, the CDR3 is TGTGCCAGCAGTTTCGGAGGGCCAGGGGTAGGCTATGGCTACACCTTC. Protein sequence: CASSFGGPGVGYGYTF.